The 4 T cell receptor beta chains given below trace back to one sample, sequenced in a study of blood T cell repertoires in COVID-19. Repertoires were generated with immunoSEQ multiplex PCR, while TCRdb's copy carries only in-frame clones and drops some. The table lists 150,000 to 200,000 clones, 80% to 95% of them singletons. Sequencing was carried out using peripheral blood. The receptors stem from a woman in her sixties with COVID-19, enrolled during active disease.

J is TRBJ2-5 and V is TRBV7-2; 11 bases are a match to TRBD2. The CDR3 spans 17 residues. V lost 1 base and J lost 9; bases outside the gene matches: 13. Germline V gene data show CDR1 as SGHTA and CDR2 as FQGNSA. CDR3 region: CASSLVGLAGGSGAQYF. The CDR3 region has the DNA TGTGCCAGCAGCTTAGTGGGGCTAGCGGGGGGCTCGGGGGCCCAGTACTTC.

The chain has TRBV4-3 and TRBJ2-3; TRBD2 aligns across 8 bases. Germline V gives CDR1 LGHNA, CDR2 YSLEER. The CDR3 has 16 residues. J was trimmed by 3 bases and V by 0 bases; bases with no gene match: 5. CDR3 coding DNA: TGCGCCAGCAGCCAAGAGGCGCAGCGGGGGACAGATACGCAGTATTTT. It yields the protein CASSQEAQRGTDTQYF.

The rearrangement uses TRBV6-5 and TRBJ1-1; 7 bases match TRBD1. The V gene's germline CDR1 is MNHEY and CDR2 SVGAGI. With 0 bases clipped from V and 4 bases from J, the junction kept 5 bases outside the gene matches. The length of the CDR3 is 15 residues. The CDR3 spells CASSYSTGLGTEAFF. For the CDR3, the DNA is TGTGCCAGCAGTTACTCGACAGGGTTGGGCACTGAAGCTTTCTTT.

The chain employs TRBV5-6 and TRBJ1-2; D is unclear. V dropped 3 bases and J dropped 3 bases, with 12 bases sitting between them. Germline CDR1 reads SGHDT; CDR2 reads YYEEEE. The CDR3 extends over 14 amino acids. The CDR3: CASSYREDYYGYTF. The CDR3 nucleotides are TGTGCCAGCAGCTACCGGGAGGATTACTATGGCTACACCTTC.